This T cell receptor beta chain came from a study of blood T cells in healthy people across ages. From germline, CDR1 is SGHAT and CDR2 FQNNGV. V lost 6 bases, J lost 11 bases, and 12 bases stayed unmatched. This CDR3 is built from 15 residues. Sample-barcoded 5' priming and a J-beta primer mix drove a second PCR of 7 to 11 cycles. TCRdb re-analysed the 5' RACE reads in MiXCR, keeping a single row per CDR3 protein. In the table there are 870,000 or so distinct CDR3 sequences, about 30% of which are singletons. J is TRBJ1-4 and V is TRBV11-2; 10 bases agree with TRBD1. What was sequenced was blood. This sequence originates from a woman older than 75 in good health. The CDR3 DNA is TGTGCCAGCAGACAAATCCGGGACAGGGGTGGGAAACTGTTTTTT. Translating gives CASRQIRDRGGKLFF.